The rows below give T cell receptor beta chains drawn from one sample of a study of cytomegalovirus exposure and HLA in healthy donors. Profiled with immunoSEQ multiplex PCR; TCRdb holds only in-frame clones, not every one. This sample contains around 100,000 clones. The specimen was PBMCs. The receptors shown here come from a man in his forties or fifties in good health and CMV-seronegative. The CDR3 runs from the conserved cysteine through the conserved F or W. D genes are given only for firm matches.

d_call cdr3_length j_call v_call cdr3_aa
NA 12 TRBJ2-5 TRBV11-2 CASSIQGETQYF
TRBD2 17 TRBJ2-2 TRBV30 CAWSSPGPAGVTGELFF
NA 14 TRBJ1-1 TRBV19 CASSIEGVSTEAFF
NA 14 TRBJ1-5 TRBV6-5 CASSSRVGNQPQHF
NA 14 TRBJ1-1 TRBV6-5 CASSKGQLNTEAFF
TRBD1 16 TRBJ1-1 TRBV5-1 CASSPPGQGRNTEAFF
TRBD2 16 TRBJ2-2 TRBV7-9 CASSLGLARDTGELFF
NA 17 TRBJ2-3 TRBV5-4 CASSSHRLETSTDTQYF
NA 17 TRBJ2-3 TRBV7-2 CASTPGGRTGLTDTQYF
TRBD1 17 TRBJ1-3 TRBV11-2 CASSFVTGGNSGNTIYF
TRBD2 16 TRBJ2-1 TRBV5-1 CASSPSGSGGYNEQFF
TRBD1 15 TRBJ1-2 TRBV10-3 CAISERQGAHYGYTF
TRBD1 13 TRBJ1-1 TRBV6-6 CASSQGVNTEAFF
NA 18 TRBJ2-7 TRBV11-2 CASSSGGNYPDLLYEQYF
TRBD1 16 TRBJ2-2 TRBV7-6 CASSLTRDRVTGELFF
TRBD2 15 TRBJ2-7 TRBV29-1 CSVPVGTSGVGEQYF
TRBD1 15 TRBJ2-7 TRBV9 CASSPTGVISYEQYF
NA 15 TRBJ1-2 TRBV5-4 CASSLAAGSNYGYTF
TRBD1 16 TRBJ2-3 TRBV9 CASSERTGAVEDTQYF
TRBD1 14 TRBJ2-7 TRBV2 CASSEEGTAYEQYF
NA 15 TRBJ1-5 TRBV5-6 CASSNWGLSNQPQHF
NA 15 TRBJ1-5 TRBV7-2 CASSAGDFADQPQHF
TRBD2 16 TRBJ2-7 TRBV7-2 CASSLQPPTSGYEQYF
TRBD2 16 TRBJ2-3 TRBV13 CASSTQTSGNTDTQYF
TRBD2 16 TRBJ2-7 TRBV5-4 CASSLGGLAGEVEQYF
TRBD1 13 TRBJ1-1 TRBV27 CASRNTGVTEAFF
NA 14 TRBJ2-3 TRBV4-1 CASSQSSSTDTQYF
NA 14 TRBJ2-7 TRBV7-6 CASSLGHRGYEQYF
NA 15 TRBJ2-5 TRBV7-2 CASSSGAGTWETQYF
NA 15 TRBJ1-2 TRBV2 CASRTEDTPFYGYTF
TRBD1 14 TRBJ2-5 TRBV6-5 CASSNLQGQETQYF
NA 16 TRBJ2-7 TRBV28 CASSVSPLVDSEEQYF
NA 16 TRBJ2-6 TRBV7-9 CASRPHRAPGANVLTF
NA 15 TRBJ2-7 TRBV18 CASSPMEDSSYEQYF
NA 16 TRBJ2-7 TRBV5-1 CASSQEVGGVPYEQYF
TRBD1 13 TRBJ1-2 TRBV5-1 CASSSQGNYGYTF
TRBD1 15 TRBJ1-3 TRBV6-5 CASSFIQGAGNTIYF
NA 17 TRBJ2-1 TRBV5-5 CASSLHPPGVSYNEQFF
NA 11 TRBJ1-3 TRBV2 CASNPAGSIVF
NA 13 TRBJ1-2 TRBV2 CATTEIQAYGYTF
NA 13 TRBJ1-1 TRBV18 CASSPGVNTEAFF
NA 13 TRBJ2-1 TRBV18 CASSRTTDNEQFF
NA 15 TRBJ1-5 TRBV7-2 CASSLAQGSGQPQHF
TRBD1 13 TRBJ2-7 TRBV10-3 CAVGRDSDYEQYF
TRBD2 16 TRBJ2-1 TRBV6-4 CASSDVGSGKPYEQFF
TRBD1 16 TRBJ2-5 TRBV4-3 CASSQNPGQHQETQYF